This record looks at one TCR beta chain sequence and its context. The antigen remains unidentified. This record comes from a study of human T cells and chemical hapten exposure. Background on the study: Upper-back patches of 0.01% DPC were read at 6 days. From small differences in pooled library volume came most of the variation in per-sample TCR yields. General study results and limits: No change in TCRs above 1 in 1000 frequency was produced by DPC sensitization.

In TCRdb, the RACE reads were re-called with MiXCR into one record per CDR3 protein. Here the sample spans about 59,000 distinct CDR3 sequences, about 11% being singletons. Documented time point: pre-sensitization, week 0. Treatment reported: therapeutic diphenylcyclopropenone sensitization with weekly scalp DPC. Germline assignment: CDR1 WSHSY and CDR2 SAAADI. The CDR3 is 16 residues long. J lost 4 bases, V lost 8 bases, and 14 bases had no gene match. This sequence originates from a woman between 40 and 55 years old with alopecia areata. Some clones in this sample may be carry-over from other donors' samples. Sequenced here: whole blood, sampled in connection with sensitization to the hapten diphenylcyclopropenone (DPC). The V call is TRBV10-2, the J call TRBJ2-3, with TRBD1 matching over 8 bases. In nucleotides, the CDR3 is TGCGCCAGCTCCCGCCGGGACAGGCCTATGGCAGATACGCAGTATTTT. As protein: CASSRRDRPMADTQYF.